This TCR beta chain was recovered during a study of blood T cells in healthy people across ages. A sample-barcoded 5' primer and a J-beta primer mix were used in a second PCR of about 7 to 12 cycles. Each cDNA molecule received a tag from a template-switch adaptor that had 12 random nucleotides. Via MiXCR, TCRdb re-called the 5' RACE reads, giving one row per CDR3 protein. This table has more than 750,000 distinct CDR3 sequences, about 28% appearing once. Each donor's blood draw was 8.5 to 10 milliliters of peripheral blood. A further study also used this sample, focusing on T cells of mothers and their children. That work states: In this cohort, donors were three healthy Caucasian mothers plus their six children.

The sequence was collected from a woman in her forties in good health. The sequencing sample was made of blood.

Here the CDR3 DNA reads TGTGCCACCAGTGACGGGACTGTTCGGTCCCAGCATTTT. Translated: CATSDGTVRSQHF. The rearrangement uses TRBV24-1 and TRBJ1-5; TRBD1 might be the D (5 bases). V dropped 4 bases and J dropped 11 bases, with 14 bases sitting between them. The CDR3 is 13 amino acids. Germline V lookup: CDR1 KGHDR, CDR2 SFDVKD.